The 10 T cell receptor beta chains below were found in one sample sequenced in a study of CXCR3-negative and CXCR3-positive naive CD8 T cells. The method, 5' RACE with UMI labels, was used to prepare the TRB cDNA libraries. TCRdb reprocessed the 5' RACE reads and reports one entry per CDR3 protein, with no DNA. The sample has 92,000 or so distinct CDR3 sequences; the top ten hold 0.85% to 1.4%. Sequencing was performed on naive CXCR3- CD8+ T cells from blood. Subset specified: CD45RO-CCR7+CD27+CD95- naive CD8+ T cells lacking CXCR3 (TNR3-). These receptor sequences come from a human donor in good health. Some clones in this sample may be carry-over from other donors' samples.

This chain joins TRBV4-1 and TRBJ1-5. Germline V gives CDR1 MGHRA, CDR2 YSYEKL. CDR3 size: 16 residues. Here the CDR3 reads CASSQDLGFSNQSQHF.

The chain couples TRBV7-9 to TRBJ2-5; the TCRdb D gene call, TRBD2, has no DNA to confirm it. Germline V gives CDR1 SEHNR, CDR2 FQNEAQ (reference sequence). The CDR3 spans 15 residues. The CDR3: CASSPRVSAQETQYF.

This chain joins TRBV20-1 and TRBJ2-1; the D gene TCRdb calls, TRBD1, cannot be checked with no DNA. The germline gives CDR1 DFQATT, CDR2 SNEGSKA (reference sequence). The length of the CDR3 is 12 residues. CDR3: CSAREGRPEQFF.

The rearrangement links TRBV6-2 or TRBV6-3 to TRBJ1-3. Germline V gives CDR1 MNHEY, CDR2 SVGEGT. This CDR3 spans 15 amino acids. CDR3 amino acids: CASRLFKSSGNTIYF.

This sequence joins TRBV12-3 or TRBV12-4 and TRBJ2-1; there is no DNA to check the TCRdb D call of TRBD1. CDR3 length: 17 residues. The CDR3 spells CASSHDETGTGDHEQFF.

The chain carries TRBV7-9 and TRBJ2-5; the TRBD2 assignment by TCRdb is unverifiable without DNA. The V gene's germline CDR1 is SEHNR and CDR2 FQNEAQ (reference sequence). This CDR3 spans 16 amino acids. The CDR3 protein is CASSTLAGKYQETQYF.

This chain connects TRBV5-6 to TRBJ2-7; checking the TCRdb D call of TRBD1 is not possible without DNA. Germline values: CDR1 SGHDT, CDR2 YYEEEE. The CDR3 runs 14 residues. This CDR3 reads CASSPRQTNYEQYF.

The chain combines TRBV5-5 with TRBJ2-1; TCRdb proposes TRBD2, but this gene call is untestable without DNA. The CDR3 runs 15 residues. The germline V gene has CDR1 SGHKS and CDR2 YYEKEE (reference sequence). The CDR3 here is CASSQVPGGPIEQFF.

The chain has TRBV20-1 and TRBJ1-1; TCRdb reports TRBD1, a call that lacks DNA to check it against. This CDR3 region has 13 residues. CDR1 is DFQATT, CDR2 SNEGSKA, per germline (reference sequence). CDR3 region: CSARPPGTTEAFF.

The chain has TRBV7-9 and TRBJ1-5; as DNA is missing, the TRBD1 call by TCRdb cannot be tested. This CDR3 has 14 amino acids. CDR1 is SEHNR, CDR2 FQNEAQ, per germline (reference sequence). The CDR3 is CASSYGQSNQSQHF.